This T cell receptor (beta chain) stems from a study of cytomegalovirus exposure and HLA in healthy donors. Study-level points and caveats: Reports state that TCR beta sequences accurately predicted most subjects' HLA-A and HLA-B alleles. In an earlier analysis, about 87% or about 30%: the productive usage of most TCR beta V segments. Cytomegalovirus status was reportedly diagnosed by the classifier with high specificity and sensitivity. When analyzed later, a missense DCLRE1C variant was found to be linked to TCR beta V- and J-gene trimming.

Germline V gives CDR1 SGHRS, CDR2 YFSETQ. This CDR3 spans 14 amino acids. The V gene lost 10 bases and the J gene lost 7 bases, with 18 bases spanning the gap. PCR used 60 Vbeta primers and 13 Jbeta primers. Sequencing used immunoSEQ multiplex PCR; TCRdb keeps in-frame clones, though not all of them. The data show approximately 170,000 clones, with over 70% seen just once and about 3.4% held by the top ten. For this clone: The target antigen is unknown.

This sequence joins TRBV5-1 and TRBJ1-6, with D possibly being TRBD1 (5 bases). Sequencing was carried out using PBMCs. This TCR derives from a female donor in good health and CMV-seronegative. CDR3: CASHGGTTNSPLHF. The CDR3 coding sequence is TGCGCCTCCCACGGGGGGACTACGAATTCACCCCTCCACTTT.